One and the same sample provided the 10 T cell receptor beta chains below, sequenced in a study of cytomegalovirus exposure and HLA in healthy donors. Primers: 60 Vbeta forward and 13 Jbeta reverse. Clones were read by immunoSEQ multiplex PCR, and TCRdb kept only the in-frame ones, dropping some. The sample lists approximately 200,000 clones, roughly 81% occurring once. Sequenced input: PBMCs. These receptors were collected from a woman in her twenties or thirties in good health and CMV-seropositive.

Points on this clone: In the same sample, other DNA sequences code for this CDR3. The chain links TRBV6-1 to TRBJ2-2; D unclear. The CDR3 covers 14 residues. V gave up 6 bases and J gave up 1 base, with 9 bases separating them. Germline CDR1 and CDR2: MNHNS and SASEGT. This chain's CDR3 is CASRKELNTGELFF. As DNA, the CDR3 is TGTGCCAGCAGGAAGGAGCTGAACACCGGGGAGCTGTTTTTT.

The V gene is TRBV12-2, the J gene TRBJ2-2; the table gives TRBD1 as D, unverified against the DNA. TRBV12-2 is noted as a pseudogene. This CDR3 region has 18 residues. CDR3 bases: TGTGCAAGTCCTGCTCTGACAGGGGGCGACTTGGATACCGGGGAGCTGTTTTTT. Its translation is CASPALTGGDLDTGELFF.

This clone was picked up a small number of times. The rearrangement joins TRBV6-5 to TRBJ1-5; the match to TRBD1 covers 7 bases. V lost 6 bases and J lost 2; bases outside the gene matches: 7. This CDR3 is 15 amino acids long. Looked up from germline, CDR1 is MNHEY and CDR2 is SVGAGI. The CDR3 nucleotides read TGTGCCAGCAGACCAGACAGGGTTGGCAATCAGCCCCAGCATTTT. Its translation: CASRPDRVGNQPQHF.

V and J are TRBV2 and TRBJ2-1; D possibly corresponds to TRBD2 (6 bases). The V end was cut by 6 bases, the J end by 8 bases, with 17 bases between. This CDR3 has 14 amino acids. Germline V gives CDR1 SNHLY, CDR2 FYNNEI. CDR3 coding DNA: TGTGCCAGCAGCGGAGGGCTGCCCCCGGATGAGCAGTTCTTC. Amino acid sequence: CASSGGLPPDEQFF. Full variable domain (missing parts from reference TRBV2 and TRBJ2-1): EPEVTQTPSHQVTQMGQEVILRCVPISNHLYFYWYRQILGQKVEFLVSFYNNEISEKSEIFDDQFSVERPDGSNFTLKIRSTKLEDSAMYFCASSGGLPPDEQFFGPGTRLTVL.

The CDR3 here is CASERGETQYF. CDR3 DNA sequence: TGTGCCAGCGAGAGGGGGGAGACCCAGTACTTC. The chain couples TRBV27 to TRBJ2-5; tentative D call: TRBD1 (6 bases). This CDR3 has 11 residues. Trimming shortened V by 8 bases and J by 5 bases, and 9 bases separated the two germline ends. Looked up from germline, CDR1 is MNHEY and CDR2 is SMNVEV (reference sequence).

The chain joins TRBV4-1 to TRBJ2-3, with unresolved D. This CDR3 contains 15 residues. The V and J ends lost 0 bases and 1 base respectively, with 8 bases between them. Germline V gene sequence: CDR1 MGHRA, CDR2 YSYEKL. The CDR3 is CASSQEPQGTDTQYF. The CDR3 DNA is TGCGCCAGCAGCCAAGAGCCGCAGGGCACAGATACGCAGTATTTT.

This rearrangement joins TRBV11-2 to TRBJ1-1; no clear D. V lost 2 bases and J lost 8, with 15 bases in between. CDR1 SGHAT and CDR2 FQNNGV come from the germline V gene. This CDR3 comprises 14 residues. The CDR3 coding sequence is TGTGCCAGCAGCTTAACTTTCCCCCAGGAAGAAGCTTTCTTT. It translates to CASSLTFPQEEAFF.

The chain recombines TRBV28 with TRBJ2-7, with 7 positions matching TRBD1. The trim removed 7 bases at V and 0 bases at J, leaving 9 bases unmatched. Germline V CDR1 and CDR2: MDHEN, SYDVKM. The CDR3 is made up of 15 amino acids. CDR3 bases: TGTGCCAGCACATACGAAGGGGGCCCCTCCTACGAGCAGTACTTC. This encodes CASTYEGGPSYEQYF. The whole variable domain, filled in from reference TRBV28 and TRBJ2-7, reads DVKVTQSSRYLVKRTGEKVFLECVQDMDHENMFWYRQDPGLGLRLIYFSYDVKMKEKGDIPEGYSVSREKKERFSLILESASTNQTSMYLCASTYEGGPSYEQYFGPGTRLTVT.

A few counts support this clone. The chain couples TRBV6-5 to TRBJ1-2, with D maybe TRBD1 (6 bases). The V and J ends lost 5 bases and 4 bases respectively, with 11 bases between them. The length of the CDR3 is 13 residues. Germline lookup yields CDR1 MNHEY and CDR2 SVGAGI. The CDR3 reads CASSPDSLYGYTF. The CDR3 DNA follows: TGTGCCAGCAGTCCGGACAGCCTCTATGGCTACACCTTC.

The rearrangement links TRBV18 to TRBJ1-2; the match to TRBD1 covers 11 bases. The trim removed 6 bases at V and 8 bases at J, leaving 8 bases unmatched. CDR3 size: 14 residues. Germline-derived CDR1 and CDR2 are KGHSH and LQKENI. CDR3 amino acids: CASSPGQGARGYTF. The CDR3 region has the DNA TGTGCCAGCTCTCCCGGACAGGGGGCGCGGGGCTACACCTTC. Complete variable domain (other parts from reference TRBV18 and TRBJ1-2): NAGVMQNPRHLVRRRGQEARLRCSPMKGHSHVYWYRQLPEEGLKFMVYLQKENIIDESGMPKERFSAEFPKEGPSILRIQQVVRGDSAAYFCASSPGQGARGYTFGSGTRLTVV.